These T cell receptor beta chains were read from a single sample in a study of T cell repertoires in cytomegalovirus infection. TCRdb used MiXCR to reprocess the reads, holding one entry per CDR3 protein. Of 200,000 to 300,000 distinct CDR3 sequences listed, roughly 13% are singletons. The material sequenced was PBMCs. The receptors originated from a human donor in good health (CMV status not recorded). Some clones in this sample may be carry-over from other donors' samples. Both conserved end residues are part of each CDR3. The D gene is left open where the match is weak. For some rows the clone size is stated as once, few or many, or as a class when expanded; others skip it.

CSVEDHYGYEQYF | TGCAGCGTTGAAGATCACTACGGGTACGAGCAGTACTTC | . | TRBJ2-7 | few | TRBV29-1
CASSLALGTSGPVETQYF | TGTGCCAGCAGCTTAGCCCTCGGGACTAGCGGGCCCGTTGAGACCCAGTACTTC | TRBD2 | TRBJ2-5 | many | TRBV7-2
CASSPPSGTTEAFF | TGTGCCAGCTCACCACCGTCCGGGACCACTGAAGCTTTCTTT | . | TRBJ1-1 | few | TRBV18
CASSLLSGGTGELFF | TGTGCCAGCAGCTTGTTGTCGGGGGGCACCGGGGAGCTGTTTTTT | TRBD2 | TRBJ2-2 | many | TRBV7-8
CASSISGGRFHNEQFF | TGTGCCAGTAGTATCAGTGGCGGGAGGTTCCACAATGAGCAGTTCTTC | TRBD2 | TRBJ2-1 | . | TRBV19
CASSWTSQETQYF | TGTGCCAGCAGCTGGACCTCACAAGAGACCCAGTACTTC | . | TRBJ2-5 | few | TRBV11-1
CSAREVVRLHTGELFF | TGCAGTGCTAGAGAGGTTGTTCGGCTACACACCGGGGAGCTGTTTTTT | . | TRBJ2-2 | . | TRBV20-1
CASSQDRQGAQTGELFF | TGCGCCAGCAGCCAAGATAGACAGGGGGCACAGACCGGGGAGCTGTTTTTT | TRBD1 | TRBJ2-2 | . | TRBV4-1
CASRLDKGVRGYTF | TGTGCCAGCAGACTGGATAAGGGAGTGAGGGGCTACACCTTC | . | TRBJ1-2 | many | TRBV7-2
CASSLGGSRTGELFF | TGTGCCAGCAGCTTAGGCGGGAGCCGAACCGGGGAGCTGTTTTTT | TRBD2 | TRBJ2-2 | many | TRBV7-2
CASSLGQGGVQETQYF | TGTGCCAGCAGTCTCGGACAGGGAGGGGTCCAAGAGACCCAGTACTTC | . | TRBJ2-5 | few | TRBV6-5
CASLPRSKNIQYF | TGTGCCAGCCTGCCGAGGAGCAAAAACATTCAGTACTTC | . | TRBJ2-4 | many | TRBV28
CASSFGGPGEQYF | TGTGCCAGCAGCTTTGGGGGGCCGGGCGAGCAGTACTTC | . | TRBJ2-7 | . | TRBV5-6
CSAPRPSSSYEQYF | TGCAGTGCTCCCCGGCCGTCGAGCTCCTACGAGCAGTACTTC | . | TRBJ2-7 | . | TRBV20-1
CSARDGAQLQETQYF | TGCAGTGCTAGAGATGGCGCACAGCTTCAAGAGACCCAGTACTTC | . | TRBJ2-5 | few | TRBV20-1
CSVETASGRGDTQYF | TGCAGCGTTGAAACGGCTAGCGGGAGAGGAGATACGCAGTATTTT | TRBD2 | TRBJ2-3 | . | TRBV29-1
CASSGLAGGKNEQFF | TGTGCCAGCTCCGGACTAGCGGGAGGAAAAAATGAGCAGTTCTTC | TRBD2 | TRBJ2-1 | few | TRBV18
CSGGGGPYNEQFF | TGCAGCGGAGGGGGGGGGCCCTACAATGAGCAGTTCTTC | . | TRBJ2-1 | . | TRBV29-1
CASSSSEDRYEQYF | TGTGCCAGCAGTTCTTCTGAAGACCGGTACGAGCAGTACTTC | . | TRBJ2-7 | many | TRBV27
CASSRAGTSIYNEQFF | TGTGCCAGCAGCAGAGCCGGGACTAGCATCTACAATGAGCAGTTCTTC | TRBD2 | TRBJ2-1 | many | TRBV7-2
CSARDRKKGEGTEAFF | TGCAGTGCTAGAGATCGGAAAAAGGGCGAGGGCACTGAAGCTTTCTTT | . | TRBJ1-1 | . | TRBV20-1
CASSYSGTMNTEAFF | TGTGCCAGCAGTTACTCGGGCACGATGAACACTGAAGCTTTCTTT | . | TRBJ1-1 | few | TRBV6-2/TRBV6-3
CASSLGTSGGYEQYF | TGTGCCAGCAGCTTAGGAACTAGCGGGGGCTACGAGCAGTACTTC | TRBD2 | TRBJ2-7 | many | TRBV7-3
CASRTGSSYNSPLHF | TGTGCCAGCAGGACGGGGAGCTCCTATAATTCACCCCTCCACTTT | . | TRBJ1-6 | . | TRBV6-6
CSAADGAPNIQYF | TGCAGCGCCGCGGACGGTGCTCCAAACATTCAGTATTTC | . | TRBJ2-4 | . | TRBV29-1
CASSHQVIQRMNTEAFF | TGCGCCAGCAGCCACCAGGTAATACAGCGAATGAACACTGAAGCTTTCTTT | . | TRBJ1-1 | few | TRBV4-1
CSVAERANIQYF | TGCAGCGTTGCGGAGAGGGCAAACATTCAGTACTTC | . | TRBJ2-4 | . | TRBV29-1
CSAGRVRGSQRPEQHF | TGCAGTGCTGGAAGAGTTCGCGGCTCGCAACGCCCAGAGCAGCACTTC | . | TRBJ2-4 | . | TRBV20-1
CASSQGLRGGETQYF | TGCGCCAGCAGCCAGGGACTCAGGGGAGGAGAGACCCAGTACTTC | . | TRBJ2-5 | . | TRBV4-1
CASSQSGTSSYEQYF | TGTGCCAGCAGCCAATCCGGGACTAGCTCCTACGAGCAGTACTTC | TRBD2 | TRBJ2-7 | few | TRBV5-6
CSVETGNGANVLTF | TGCAGCGTTGAGACAGGTAACGGGGCCAACGTCCTGACTTTC | . | TRBJ2-6 | few | TRBV29-1
CATSRDLGEGTEAFF | TGTGCCACCAGCAGAGATCTAGGGGAGGGGACTGAAGCTTTCTTT | . | TRBJ1-1 | . | TRBV15
CASSSLLGGQPQHF | TGTGCCAGCAGCTCCCTCCTTGGCGGTCAGCCCCAGCATTTT | . | TRBJ1-5 | many | TRBV7-2
CASSFAGTSYYEQYF | TGTGCCAGTAGTTTCGCCGGGACTAGCTACTACGAGCAGTACTTC | TRBD2 | TRBJ2-7 | few | TRBV19
CASSSRGIAILGNTIYF | TGTGCCAGCAGTTCCCGGGGGATAGCCATCCTTGGAAACACCATATATTTT | . | TRBJ1-3 | many | TRBV25-1
CASSLASGRLQETQYF | TGTGCCAGCAGCTTAGCTAGCGGGAGGCTTCAAGAGACCCAGTACTTC | TRBD2 | TRBJ2-5 | many | TRBV7-2
CASSTKDRFTGELFF | TGTGCCAGTAGTACAAAGGACAGGTTCACCGGGGAGCTGTTTTTT | TRBD1 | TRBJ2-2 | few | TRBV19
CSASITDTQYF | TGCAGTGCTAGTATCACAGATACGCAGTATTTT | . | TRBJ2-3 | few | TRBV20-1
CASSLEIGVAGELFF | TGTGCCAGCAGTTTAGAAATAGGGGTGGCCGGGGAGCTGTTTTTT | . | TRBJ2-2 | large | TRBV28
CSAPGTSAQETQYF | TGCAGTGCCCCGGGGACTAGCGCGCAAGAGACCCAGTACTTC | TRBD2 | TRBJ2-5 | many | TRBV20-1
CASSRQGHDIQYF | TGTGCCAGCAGTAGACAGGGACACGACATTCAGTACTTC | TRBD1 | TRBJ2-4 | . | TRBV28
CASSDPGGKNTEAFF | TGCGCCAGCAGTGATCCCGGGGGGAAGAACACTGAAGCTTTCTTT | . | TRBJ1-1 | many | TRBV10-2
CASKKGTGWAEQYF | TGTGCCAGCAAAAAGGGGACAGGGTGGGCCGAGCAGTACTTC | TRBD1 | TRBJ2-7 | many | TRBV7-2
CSVLAGITDTQYF | TGCAGTGTGCTAGCGGGAATCACAGATACGCAGTATTTT | TRBD2 | TRBJ2-3 | few | TRBV20-1
CASSNLGLNTEAFF | TGTGCCAGCAGCAATTTGGGATTGAACACTGAAGCTTTCTTT | . | TRBJ1-1 | many | TRBV7-8
CASSTASGMNTGELFF | TGTGCCAGCAGCACCGCTAGCGGGATGAACACCGGGGAGCTGTTTTTT | TRBD2 | TRBJ2-2 | many | TRBV7-2
CSAGKLATETQYF | TGCAGTGCTGGAAAACTAGCGACGGAGACCCAGTACTTC | TRBD2 | TRBJ2-5 | few | TRBV20-1
CASSHTALDRANEQFF | TGCGCCAGCAGCCATACAGCCTTAGACAGGGCGAATGAGCAGTTCTTC | TRBD1 | TRBJ2-1 | few | TRBV4-3
CASSQNSLLSGANVLTF | TGTGCCAGCAGCCAGAACAGCCTCCTCTCTGGGGCCAACGTCCTGACTTTC | . | TRBJ2-6 | many | TRBV7-2
CASSLGTGAFF | TGTGCCAGCAGCTTAGGGACAGGGGCTTTCTTT | TRBD1 | TRBJ1-1 | many | TRBV7-9
CASSSPNTEAFF | TGTGCCAGCAGTTCACCGAACACTGAAGCTTTCTTT | . | TRBJ1-1 | . | TRBV6-2/TRBV6-3
CASSPVISTDTQYF | TGCGCCAGCAGCCCAGTCATAAGCACAGATACGCAGTATTTT | . | TRBJ2-3 | few | TRBV4-3
CASSGAGTASNQPQHF | TGTGCCAGCAGTGGGGCCGGGACAGCGAGCAATCAGCCCCAGCATTTT | TRBD1 | TRBJ1-5 | many | TRBV6-1
CASSYRDGAPHEQYF | TGTGCCAGCAGTTACCGGGACGGAGCCCCCCACGAGCAGTACTTC | . | TRBJ2-7 | few | TRBV6-5